The 22 T cell receptor beta chains in this list originate from one sample, sequenced in a study of OX40 agonist ivuxolimab in advanced cancers. Some clones are missing from TCRdb's copy, which holds only in-frame ones; the method was immunoSEQ multiplex PCR. In the table there are around 50,000 clones, more than 80% of which are singletons. This material consisted of CD4+ or CD8+ T cells sorted from blood, taken in a trial of the OX40 agonist ivuxolimab. The receptors shown here come from an adult with an advanced solid tumor such as melanoma, head and neck, liver or kidney cancer.

This rearrangement joins TRBV7-9 to TRBJ2-1; 10 bases line up with TRBD1. Trimming removed 7 bases from V and 6 bases from J; junction bases left unmatched: 6. This CDR3 is built from 14 residues. Per the germline V gene, CDR1 is SEHNR and CDR2 is FQNEAQ (reference sequence). Here the CDR3 DNA reads TGTGCCAGCACCGAGGACAGGGGGGGCAATGAGCAGTTCTTC. Residues: CASTEDRGGNEQFF.

In its sample, this clone was seen a few times. The genes are TRBV28 and TRBJ2-5, with TRBD2 matching 11 bases. V lost 4 bases to trimming and J lost 5 bases; unmatched junction nucleotides: 6. This CDR3 region has 15 residues. Germline-derived CDR1 and CDR2 are MDHEN and SYDVKM. The DNA for the CDR3 is TGTGCCAGCAGTTCTACTAGCGGGGGAAGTGAGACCCAGTACTTC. As protein: CASSSTSGGSETQYF.

The chain couples TRBV7-2 to TRBJ1-4; the D is unclear. V dropped 0 bases and J dropped 5 bases, with 10 bases sitting between them. The CDR3 has 15 amino acids. From germline, CDR1 is SGHTA and CDR2 FQGNSA. DNA of the CDR3: TGTGCCAGCAGCTTAGCACCGCCTGGGAATGAAAAACTGTTTTTT. Protein sequence: CASSLAPPGNEKLFF.

This clone came up a few times. The chain uses TRBV6-6 and TRBJ1-6; 7 nucleotides agree with TRBD1. Germline V lookup: CDR1 MNHNY, CDR2 SVGAGI (reference sequence). The trim removed 11 bases at V and 7 bases at J, leaving 14 bases unmatched. CDR3 size: 15 residues. In DNA, the CDR3 is TGTGCCTGTTGCCTACAGGGGTCGCAAAATTCACCCCTCCACTTT. Translated: CACCLQGSQNSPLHF.

This clone has more than one count but fewer than ten. The V gene is TRBV25-1, the J gene TRBJ1-6; no clear D. The CDR3 is 12 residues long. CDR1 and CDR2 from the germline V gene are MGHDK and SYGVNS. V lost 5 bases and J 7 bases, leaving 6 bases between the germline ends. CDR3 in DNA: TGTGCCAGCAGTTGGTCGAATTCACCCCTCCACTTT. It specifies CASSWSNSPLHF. Combining the CDR3 with reference TRBV25-1 and TRBJ1-6 gives the whole variable domain EADIYQTPRYLVIGTGKKITLECSQTMGHDKMYWYQQDPGMELHLIHYSYGVNSTEKGDLSSESTVSRIRTEHFPLTLESARPSHTSQYLCASSWSNSPLHFGNGTRLTVT.

This rearrangement joins TRBV7-9 to TRBJ2-3; weak D call: TRBD1 (6 bases). The V and J ends lost 4 bases and 4 bases respectively, with 15 bases between them. CDR1 SEHNR and CDR2 FQNEAQ come from the germline V gene (reference sequence). The length of the CDR3 is 15 residues. This CDR3 is CASSSSGGGADTQYF. The CDR3 coding sequence is TGTGCCAGCAGCTCCTCTGGGGGCGGCGCAGATACGCAGTATTTT.

This clone came up a few times. The rearrangement joins TRBV5-5 to TRBJ1-2, with D unresolved. This CDR3 is built from 15 residues. Germline V gene data show CDR1 as SGHKS and CDR2 as YYEKEE (reference sequence). V was trimmed by 0 bases and J by 4 bases, leaving 13 bases between them. The CDR3 sequence is CASSLGQSNGYGYTF. The CDR3 coding sequence is TGTGCCAGCAGCTTGGGGCAGTCAAACGGCTATGGCTACACCTTC.

This clone has only a few counts. The chain couples TRBV7-2 to TRBJ2-7, with a weak D call TRBD1 (6 bases). The CDR3 spans 14 residues. Germline loops: CDR1 SGHTA, CDR2 FQGNSA. V was cut by 5 bases and J by 3 bases, with 14 bases left in between. CDR3 sequence reads: CASSRLGGSYEQYF. CDR3 nucleotide sequence: TGTGCCAGCAGCCGATTAGGGGGAAGCTACGAGCAGTACTTC.

The chain carries TRBV19 and TRBJ2-1; 7 bases fit TRBD1. The CDR3 is 14 residues long. Germline lookup yields CDR1 LNHDA and CDR2 SQIVND (reference sequence). After removal of 3 bases from V and 7 bases from J, the junction contained 6 bases not matched to a gene. The CDR3 reads CASSMTGMENEQFF. The CDR3 DNA follows: TGTGCCAGTAGTATGACAGGGATGGAGAATGAGCAGTTCTTC.

V is TRBV7-9 and J is TRBJ1-6; D perhaps matches TRBD1 (5 bases). The CDR3 consists of 16 residues. V dropped 1 base and J dropped 8 bases, with 15 bases sitting between them. Germline-derived CDR1 and CDR2 are SEHNR and FQNEAQ (reference sequence). CDR3 region: CASSLEGPGTYSPLHF. In DNA, the CDR3 is TGTGCCAGCAGCTTAGAGGGTCCAGGGACTTATTCACCCCTCCACTTT.

By frequency in the sample, this clone is medium-sized. V is TRBV9 and J is TRBJ2-1, with TRBD2 identical over 12 bases. This CDR3 has 16 amino acids. The germline CDR1 and CDR2 sequences are SGDLS and YYNGEE. The V and J ends lost 0 bases and 10 bases, in that order; junction bases with no gene match: 8. CDR3 sequence reads: CASSVEASGGAREQFF. CDR3 DNA: TGTGCCAGCAGCGTAGAGGCTAGCGGGGGGGCCAGGGAGCAGTTCTTC.

The rearrangement uses TRBV9 and TRBJ1-3, with D tentatively TRBD1 (5 bases). CDR3 size: 17 residues. Trimming took off 3 bases at V and 1 base at J, with 17 bases between the two ends. From germline, CDR1 is SGDLS and CDR2 YYNGEE. Here the CDR3 reads CASSGGLGRESGNTIYF. For the CDR3, the DNA is TGTGCCAGCAGCGGAGGGTTAGGCAGGGAGTCTGGAAACACCATATATTTT.

The V and J genes are TRBV6-4 and TRBJ2-7; D gene unclear. Trimming took 5 bases from V and 5 from J, leaving 19 bases between them. Germline-derived CDR1 and CDR2 are MRHNA and SNTAGT. This CDR3 contains 15 residues. The CDR3 reads CASSPTNPPEDEQYF. In nucleotides, the CDR3 is TGTGCCAGCAGTCCAACGAACCCCCCCGAGGACGAGCAGTACTTC.

The V and J genes are TRBV4-1 and TRBJ1-2, with D uncertain. The CDR3 is 14 amino acids. Trimming removed 9 bases from V and 3 bases from J, with 17 bases in between. Germline V CDR1 and CDR2: MGHRA, YSYEKL. The CDR3 sequence is CASSGSGFDYGYTF. For the CDR3, the DNA is TGCGCCAGTTCCGGGAGCGGCTTTGACTATGGCTACACCTTC.

This chain joins TRBV11-2 and TRBJ1-6; no definite D call. The CDR3 length is 13 residues. Germline values: CDR1 SGHAT, CDR2 FQNNGV. V was pared by 8 bases and J by 0 bases, with 5 bases between. The CDR3 sequence is CASSSSYNSPLHF. The CDR3 bases are TGTGCCAGCTCGAGCTCCTATAATTCACCCCTCCACTTT.

The genes are TRBV10-3 and TRBJ2-5; 15 bases fit TRBD2. The CDR3 spans 17 residues. The trim removed 2 bases at V and 3 bases at J, leaving 4 bases unmatched. The germline V gene has CDR1 ENHRY and CDR2 SYGVKD. The CDR3 DNA sequence: TGTGCCATCAGTGAGCCTGGGACTAGCGGGGGGAAAGAGACCCAGTACTTC. It translates to CAISEPGTSGGKETQYF.

The chain combines TRBV14 with TRBJ2-7; possibly TRBD1 for D (5 bases). The V and J ends lost 6 bases and 3 bases respectively, with 12 bases between them. The CDR3 contains 13 residues. Germline V lookup: CDR1 SGHDN, CDR2 FVKESK. The DNA of the CDR3 is TGTGCCAGCAGTTTTGGCGACAGCTACGAGCAGTACTTC. It yields the protein CASSFGDSYEQYF.

The V call is TRBV6-5, the J call TRBJ1-1, with D unresolved. The CDR3 has 13 amino acids. Between the trimmed V and J ends, which lost 7 bases and 8 bases, there was a span of 17 bases. CDR1 and CDR2 from the germline V gene are MNHEY and SVGAGI. The CDR3 DNA is TGTGCCAGCACCCCCGGCCGGGTATCAGAAGCTTTCTTT. Translated: CASTPGRVSEAFF.

This clone has only a few counts. The chain has TRBV18 and TRBJ1-4; perhaps TRBD1 as D (6 bases). V lost 3 bases, J lost 7 bases, and 18 bases lay in between. The germline CDR1 and CDR2 sequences are KGHSH and LQKENI. The CDR3 contains 16 residues. The CDR3 loop is CASSPPDRPFGEKLFF. In DNA, the CDR3 is TGTGCCAGCTCACCCCCTGACAGGCCCTTTGGTGAAAAACTGTTTTTT.

This chain uses TRBV28 with TRBJ1-1; D gene ambiguous. The CDR3 loop spans 12 amino acids. V lost 2 bases and J lost 6, with 7 bases in between. Germline CDR1 is MDHEN and CDR2 is SYDVKM. The CDR3 DNA is TGTGCCAGCAGTTTACGGCTCTCTGAAGCTTTCTTT. Its protein product is CASSLRLSEAFF.

This clone was counted between two and nine times. The rearrangement joins TRBV19 to TRBJ2-4, with 7 bases that match TRBD2. V was clipped by 0 bases and J by 10 bases; unmatched bases: 15. Germline CDR1 is LNHDA and CDR2 is SQIVND (reference sequence). The CDR3 extends over 17 amino acids. For the CDR3, the DNA is TGTGCCAGTAGTATAGATCGTTCTAGCGGACCAAGGAGGATTCAGTACTTC. The encoded protein is CASSIDRSSGPRRIQYF.

The chain employs TRBV9 and TRBJ2-2; 8 bases fit TRBD2. Germline V gene lookup returns CDR1 SGDLS and CDR2 YYNGEE. The CDR3 covers 17 residues. V lost 3 bases, J lost 4 bases, and 11 bases stayed unmatched. For the CDR3, the DNA is TGTGCCAGCAGCGACCGAGGGAGCGGGGGTTTCACCGGGGAGCTGTTTTTT. Protein sequence: CASSDRGSGGFTGELFF. The full variable domain, with the rest looked up from reference TRBV9 and TRBJ2-2, is DSGVTQTPKHLITATGQRVTLRCSPRSGDLSVYWYQQSLDQGLQFLIQYYNGEERAKGNILERFSAQQFPDLHSELNLSSLELGDSALYFCASSDRGSGGFTGELFFGEGSRLTVL.